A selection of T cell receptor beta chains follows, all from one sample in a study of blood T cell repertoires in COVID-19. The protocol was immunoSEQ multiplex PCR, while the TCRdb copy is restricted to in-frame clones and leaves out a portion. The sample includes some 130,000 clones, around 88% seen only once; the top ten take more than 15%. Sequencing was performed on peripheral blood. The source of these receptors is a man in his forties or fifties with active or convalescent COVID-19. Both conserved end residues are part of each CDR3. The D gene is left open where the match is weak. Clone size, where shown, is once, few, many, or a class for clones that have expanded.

DNA: TGTGCCAGCAGGACAACAGGGGGCCCCTTCAGCACCATATATTTT; CDR3: CASRTTGGPFSTIYF; size: .; D: TRBD1; J: TRBJ1-3; V: TRBV28
DNA: TGTGCCAGCAGTGACTTCTCCCGGGACACCCAAAACACCATATATTTT; CDR3: CASSDFSRDTQNTIYF; size: .; D: .; J: TRBJ1-3; V: TRBV6-4
DNA: TGTGCCAGCAGCCCCGGACAGATGAACACTGAAGCTTTCTTT; CDR3: CASSPGQMNTEAFF; size: once; D: .; J: TRBJ1-1; V: TRBV9
DNA: TGTGCCAGTACCACGACAGGGCATACTGGCTACACCTTC; CDR3: CASTTTGHTGYTF; size: .; D: TRBD1; J: TRBJ1-2; V: TRBV19
DNA: TGTGCCAGCAGCTTTCGACAGAGCTCCTACGAGCAGTACTTC; CDR3: CASSFRQSSYEQYF; size: .; D: .; J: TRBJ2-7; V: TRBV11-2
DNA: TGCGCCAGCAGCCAAGAATTAATCTCCTATAATTCACCCCTCCACTTT; CDR3: CASSQELISYNSPLHF; size: .; D: .; J: TRBJ1-6; V: TRBV4-3
DNA: TGTGCCAGCAGCTGGGGGCTACAGGGGGTAAGGATCACTGAAGCTTTCTTT; CDR3: CASSWGLQGVRITEAFF; size: once; D: TRBD1; J: TRBJ1-1; V: TRBV5-5
DNA: TGCGCCAGCAGCGAACAGAACGACAGTGCGGGCTACACCTTC; CDR3: CASSEQNDSAGYTF; size: .; D: .; J: TRBJ1-2; V: TRBV5-1
DNA: TGCGCCAGCAGACAGGACAGGGGTGCCCTCAATGAGCAGTTCTTC; CDR3: CASRQDRGALNEQFF; size: .; D: TRBD1; J: TRBJ2-1; V: TRBV5-1
DNA: TGCGCCAGCAGCTTGTCCCCGAGCACCGAGCAGTACTTC; CDR3: CASSLSPSTEQYF; size: .; D: .; J: TRBJ2-7; V: TRBV5-1
DNA: TGTGCCAGCAGCCCCCGCCCCCAGGGCTACACTGAAGCTTTCTTT; CDR3: CASSPRPQGYTEAFF; size: .; D: .; J: TRBJ1-1; V: TRBV9
DNA: TGTGCCAGTAGTATTGCGCGACAGGGAGACAATGAGCAGTTCTTC; CDR3: CASSIARQGDNEQFF; size: .; D: TRBD1; J: TRBJ2-1; V: TRBV19
DNA: TGTGCCAGCAGCTTAGGCGGGGGCTGGAATCAGCCCCAGCATTTT; CDR3: CASSLGGGWNQPQHF; size: .; D: .; J: TRBJ1-5; V: TRBV7-9
DNA: TGTGCCAGTAGTAGGCAGGGTTGGTCCGGAGATGGCTACACCTTC; CDR3: CASSRQGWSGDGYTF; size: .; D: .; J: TRBJ1-2; V: TRBV19
DNA: TGTGCCAGCAGTTTATCCGCCCGGGGTTATAGCCAGCCCCAGCATTTT; CDR3: CASSLSARGYSQPQHF; size: .; D: .; J: TRBJ1-5; V: TRBV27
DNA: TGCAGTGCTAGTCCAGGGCTTACTAGCGGGGGGCGAAATTACGAGCAGTACTTC; CDR3: CSASPGLTSGGRNYEQYF; size: .; D: TRBD2; J: TRBJ2-7; V: TRBV20-1
DNA: TGTGCCAGCAGCTTAGTGAGGGACAACAATCAGCCCCAGCATTTT; CDR3: CASSLVRDNNQPQHF; size: .; D: .; J: TRBJ1-5; V: TRBV7-8
DNA: TGTGCCAGTAAGCTACAGGATCGTTATGGCTACACCTTC; CDR3: CASKLQDRYGYTF; size: .; D: .; J: TRBJ1-2; V: TRBV19
DNA: TGCGCCAGCAGCTTAAGCGGAGCGGGGAATGAGCAGTTCTTC; CDR3: CASSLSGAGNEQFF; size: few; D: TRBD2; J: TRBJ2-1; V: TRBV10-1
DNA: TGTGCCAGCAGCTCTAACTCTGGAAACACCATATATTTT; CDR3: CASSSNSGNTIYF; size: .; D: .; J: TRBJ1-3; V: TRBV11-2
DNA: TGTGCCAGCACCCTCGACAGGGGTGGAAACACTGAAGCTTTCTTT; CDR3: CASTLDRGGNTEAFF; size: .; D: TRBD1; J: TRBJ1-1; V: TRBV2
DNA: TGTGCCAGCAGCCAAGACCTATATAGCAATCAGCCCCAGCATTTT; CDR3: CASSQDLYSNQPQHF; size: few; D: .; J: TRBJ1-5; V: TRBV3-1/TRBV3-2
DNA: TGTGCCAGCAGCTTTGGACAGGGATACACTGAAGCTTTCTTT; CDR3: CASSFGQGYTEAFF; size: .; D: TRBD1; J: TRBJ1-1; V: TRBV5-6
DNA: TGTGCCAGCAGTCTAGAAAAGGACAGCTACAATGAGCAGTTCTTC; CDR3: CASSLEKDSYNEQFF; size: .; D: .; J: TRBJ2-1; V: TRBV6-4
DNA: TGTGCCACCAGTGATCCGCGGGAGGCCCAGTACTTC; CDR3: CATSDPREAQYF; size: .; D: TRBD2; J: TRBJ2-5; V: TRBV24-1
DNA: TGCGCCAGCAGCTTGGCCGGGACAGTATCCTACGAGCAGTACTTC; CDR3: CASSLAGTVSYEQYF; size: .; D: TRBD1; J: TRBJ2-7; V: TRBV5-1
DNA: TGCGCCAGCAAGAGGGAGGAGACCCAGTACTTC; CDR3: CASKREETQYF; size: .; D: .; J: TRBJ2-5; V: TRBV5-1
DNA: TGTGCCAGCAGCGACACTAGGCCGGACCAAGAGACCCAGTACTTC; CDR3: CASSDTRPDQETQYF; size: .; D: .; J: TRBJ2-5; V: TRBV6-6
DNA: TGTACCAGCAGCCTTTCAGGGGATGACTATGGCTACACCTTC; CDR3: CTSSLSGDDYGYTF; size: .; D: .; J: TRBJ1-2; V: TRBV6-5
DNA: TGCGCCAGCAGCCAAGATTGGACACCTGGGAACATTCAGTACTTC; CDR3: CASSQDWTPGNIQYF; size: .; D: .; J: TRBJ2-4; V: TRBV4-3
DNA: TGCGCCAGCAGCCAGCGGGACAGGGAATGGTTCTTC; CDR3: CASSQRDREWFF; size: .; D: TRBD1; J: TRBJ2-1; V: TRBV4-1
DNA: TGTGCCAGCAGCGCAGGACTAAAAGAGACCCAGTACTTC; CDR3: CASSAGLKETQYF; size: .; D: .; J: TRBJ2-5; V: TRBV5-4
DNA: TGTGCCATCCGATCGGGACAGCCTTTTAGAGAGACCCAGTACTTC; CDR3: CAIRSGQPFRETQYF; size: .; D: TRBD1; J: TRBJ2-5; V: TRBV28
DNA: TGTGCCAGCAGTTACTCGACAGGGGTCACTGAAGCTTTCTTT; CDR3: CASSYSTGVTEAFF; size: .; D: TRBD1; J: TRBJ1-1; V: TRBV6-5
DNA: TGTGCCAGCAGCCCCCCCCTAGGGGGCTTTAAGACCCAGTACTTC; CDR3: CASSPPLGGFKTQYF; size: .; D: TRBD1; J: TRBJ2-5; V: TRBV14
DNA: TGCGCCAGCAGCGACCGGGACAAGACCACCCAAGAGACCCAGTACTTC; CDR3: CASSDRDKTTQETQYF; size: .; D: .; J: TRBJ2-5; V: TRBV5-1
DNA: TGTGCCAGCAGTCGCGACAGGCTTAGCTCCTACGAGCAGTACTTC; CDR3: CASSRDRLSSYEQYF; size: .; D: .; J: TRBJ2-7; V: TRBV6-5
DNA: TGTGCCAGCAGAACAATTGGACAGGGGGACGACACCGGGGAGCTGTTTTTT; CDR3: CASRTIGQGDDTGELFF; size: .; D: TRBD1; J: TRBJ2-2; V: TRBV4-2
DNA: TGTGCCAGCAGCTTAGAGTTAGGGACAGGGCTCCTCCACTTT; CDR3: CASSLELGTGLLHF; size: .; D: TRBD1; J: TRBJ1-6; V: TRBV11-2
DNA: TGTGCCTGGAGTGTGGGTTCGGGTTGGAATCAGCCCCAGCATTTT; CDR3: CAWSVGSGWNQPQHF; size: .; D: .; J: TRBJ1-5; V: TRBV30
DNA: TGTGCCACCAGCAGGGGGACAGGGGAGACCCAGTACTTC; CDR3: CATSRGTGETQYF; size: .; D: TRBD1; J: TRBJ2-5; V: TRBV15
DNA: TGCGCCAGCAGCTTCCACGGACAGGGTAGTAATGGCTACACCTTC; CDR3: CASSFHGQGSNGYTF; size: .; D: TRBD1; J: TRBJ1-2; V: TRBV5-1
DNA: TGTGCCAGCAGCGGAGCGGGAGTTACCCAGTACTTC; CDR3: CASSGAGVTQYF; size: .; D: TRBD2; J: TRBJ2-5; V: TRBV3-1/TRBV3-2
DNA: TGTGCCAGCAGCTCAGGAGGACCAGAGGCCACCAAAAACATTCAGTACTTC; CDR3: CASSSGGPEATKNIQYF; size: .; D: .; J: TRBJ2-4; V: TRBV7-9
DNA: TGTGCCAGCAGCTTAGCCCAGGGGACCTACACTGAAGCTTTCTTT; CDR3: CASSLAQGTYTEAFF; size: .; D: .; J: TRBJ1-1; V: TRBV7-2
DNA: TGTGCCAGCAGCCAGGGTGGACAGGCGGCTTCACCCCTCCACTTT; CDR3: CASSQGGQAASPLHF; size: .; D: TRBD1; J: TRBJ1-6; V: TRBV7-2
DNA: TGTGCCACCAGCAGAGATGCATACAGGGCGGGCACTGAAGCTTTCTTT; CDR3: CATSRDAYRAGTEAFF; size: .; D: .; J: TRBJ1-1; V: TRBV15
DNA: TGCGCCAGCAGCTTGGAGGCAGGGGGCTTTGACGTTATTGGCTACACCTTC; CDR3: CASSLEAGGFDVIGYTF; size: .; D: TRBD1; J: TRBJ1-2; V: TRBV5-1
DNA: TGTGCCAGCAGTTACGGGACAGGGAACAACATTCAGTACTTC; CDR3: CASSYGTGNNIQYF; size: .; D: TRBD1; J: TRBJ2-4; V: TRBV6-5
DNA: TGTGCCAGCAGGCGACTAGCGGAGACCTACGAGCAGTACTTC; CDR3: CASRRLAETYEQYF; size: .; D: TRBD2; J: TRBJ2-7; V: TRBV6-5
DNA: TGTGCCACCACAGGGACTGGGGCCAACGTCCTGACTTTC; CDR3: CATTGTGANVLTF; size: .; D: .; J: TRBJ2-6; V: TRBV10-3